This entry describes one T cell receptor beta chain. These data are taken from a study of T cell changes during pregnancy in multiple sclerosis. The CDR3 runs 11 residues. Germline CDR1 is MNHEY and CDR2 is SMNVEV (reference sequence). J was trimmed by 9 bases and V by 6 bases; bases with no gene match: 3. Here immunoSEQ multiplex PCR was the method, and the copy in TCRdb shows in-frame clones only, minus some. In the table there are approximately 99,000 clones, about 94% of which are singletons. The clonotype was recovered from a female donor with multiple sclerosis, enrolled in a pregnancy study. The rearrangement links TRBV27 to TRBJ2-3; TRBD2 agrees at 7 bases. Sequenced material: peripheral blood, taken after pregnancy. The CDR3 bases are TGTGCCAGCAGCGCGGGACTAACGCAGTATTTT. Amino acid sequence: CASSAGLTQYF.